Each of the 6 T cell receptor beta chains below was sequenced from the same sample in a study of CD8 T cells in ankylosing spondylitis. TCRdb re-called the 5' RACE reads through MiXCR, storing one row per CDR3 protein. The data hold some 700,000 distinct CDR3 sequences, with under 20% observed a single time. No cognate antigen is known for these TCRs. Findings and caveats of the study: Seemingly distinctive of ankylosing spondylitis blood was a TCR beta motif formed by eight highly homologous variants.

The material sequenced was blood, either unsorted or a sorted T cell fraction (not recorded which). Receptor source: a male donor with ankylosing spondylitis.

This clonotype was detected ten times or more. The chain employs TRBV12-3 or TRBV12-4 and TRBJ2-1; TRBD2 matches 16 bases. The CDR3 spans 15 residues. Trimming cost V 7 bases and J 9 bases; bases outside gene matches: 6. The chain's CDR3 is CASTLGLAGGFEQFF. As DNA, the CDR3 is TGTGCCAGCACTCTGGGACTAGCGGGAGGGTTTGAGCAGTTCTTC.

The J gene is TRBJ2-1, the V gene TRBV28, with 8 bases matching TRBD1. The CDR3 consists of 15 residues. With 7 bases clipped from V and 5 bases from J, the junction kept 10 bases outside the gene matches. Germline V gives CDR1 MDHEN, CDR2 SYDVKM. CDR3 region: CASNTFWTGHNEQFF. The CDR3 DNA reads TGTGCCAGCAACACCTTCTGGACAGGGCACAATGAGCAGTTCTTC.

The chain combines TRBV4-1 with TRBJ1-1; D perhaps matches TRBD1 (6 bases). CDR3 length: 16 residues. Germline V gives CDR1 MGHRA, CDR2 YSYEKL. Trimming took off 1 base at V and 1 base at J, with 13 bases between the two ends. The CDR3 loop is CASSQGRGVKNTEAFF. The CDR3 DNA is TGCGCCAGCAGCCAAGGCAGGGGAGTGAAGAACACTGAAGCTTTCTTT.

In this sample, this clonotype turned up many times. This sequence joins TRBV11-2 and TRBJ2-3; 13 nucleotides match TRBD2. J lost 2 bases, V lost 6 bases, and 5 bases had no gene match. Per germline, CDR1 SGHAT and CDR2 FQNNGV. This CDR3 comprises 16 residues. The CDR3 loop is CASSSGTSGNTDTQYF. CDR3 in DNA: TGTGCCAGCAGTAGTGGGACTAGCGGGAACACAGATACGCAGTATTTT.

This clonotype was detected ten times or more. CDR3 in amino acids: CASSPYMAGPLHF. The CDR3 DNA sequence: TGTGCCAGCAGCCCGTACATGGCCGGGCCCCTCCACTTT. The chain couples TRBV14 to TRBJ1-6; D is undetermined. The germline V gene has CDR1 SGHDN and CDR2 FVKESK. The V gene lost 4 bases and the J gene lost 13 bases, with 14 bases spanning the gap. The CDR3 is 13 residues long.

This clonotype occurred a few times. One junction end disagrees with the germline gene, perhaps due to a read error. The V gene is TRBV11-2, the J gene TRBJ1-2, with TRBD1 identical over 7 bases. From germline, CDR1 is SGHAT and CDR2 FQNNGV. CDR3 length: 12 amino acids. The CDR3 here is CASRQQGYDYTF. Here the CDR3 DNA reads TGTGCCAGCAGGCAACAGGGGTATGACTACACCTTC.